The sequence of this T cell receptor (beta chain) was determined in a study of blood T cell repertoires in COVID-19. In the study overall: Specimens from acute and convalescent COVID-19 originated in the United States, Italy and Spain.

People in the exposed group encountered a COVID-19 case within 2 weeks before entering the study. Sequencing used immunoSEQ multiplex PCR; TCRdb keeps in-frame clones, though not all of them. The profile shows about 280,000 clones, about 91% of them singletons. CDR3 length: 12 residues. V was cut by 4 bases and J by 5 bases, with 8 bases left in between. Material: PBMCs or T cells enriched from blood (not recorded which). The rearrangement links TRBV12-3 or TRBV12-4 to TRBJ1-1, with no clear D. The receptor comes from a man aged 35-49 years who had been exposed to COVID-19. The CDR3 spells CASSWSVTEAFF. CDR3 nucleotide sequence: TGTGCCAGCAGTTGGAGCGTAACTGAAGCTTTCTTT.